Listed below are T cell receptor beta chains from one sample, sequenced in a study of blood T cell repertoires in COVID-19. Profiling relied on immunoSEQ multiplex PCR, and the TCRdb table lists in-frame clones only, not all of them. The data show roughly 50,000 clones, around four fifths seen once. The sample was peripheral blood. Receptor source: a human donor in a cohort sampled during active COVID-19. CDR3s include the opening cysteine and the closing phenylalanine or tryptophan. The order of the fields is J gene, clone size, CDR3 length, V gene, D gene, CDR3 DNA, CDR3 protein. The D gene is left open where the match is weak. Not all rows give a size; the values are once, few, many and, for expanded clones, a class.

>TRBJ2-1|.|12|TRBV5-6|.
TGTGCCAGCATCGAGGACTACAATGAGCAGTTCTTC
CASIEDYNEQFF
>TRBJ1-2|.|12|TRBV2|.
TGTGCCAGCAATGGCTTATACTATGGCTACACCTTC
CASNGLYYGYTF
>TRBJ2-7|.|14|TRBV25-1|TRBD1
TGTGCCAGCGTACGACAGGGGGCGATAAACGAGCAGTACTTC
CASVRQGAINEQYF
>TRBJ1-3|.|14|TRBV5-1|.
TGCGCCAGCAGCGGGCACGGCTCTGGAAACACCATATATTTT
CASSGHGSGNTIYF
>TRBJ1-1|.|15|TRBV18|.
TGTGCCAGCTCACCCCCTATCTCAGGGAGGACTGAAGCTTTCTTT
CASSPPISGRTEAFF
>TRBJ1-5|.|11|TRBV20-1|.
TGCAGTGCTAGGGGCAATGAGCCCCAGCATTTT
CSARGNEPQHF
>TRBJ2-7|once|11|TRBV24-1|.
TGTGCCACCAGTGACGCCTACGAGCAGTACTTC
CATSDAYEQYF
>TRBJ2-7|few|14|TRBV7-2|.
TGTGCCAGCAGCTTTTTGGCGGGGCCCTACGAGCAGTACTTC
CASSFLAGPYEQYF
>TRBJ2-1|.|11|TRBV19|TRBD2
TGTGCCATTTCCTTTAGCGGGGAGCAGTTCTTC
CAISFSGEQFF
>TRBJ1-2|.|14|TRBV4-3|TRBD1
TGCGCCAGCAGCCAAGTACCCCGGGACAGTGGCTACACCTTC
CASSQVPRDSGYTF
>TRBJ2-7|.|16|TRBV6-5|.
TGTGCCAGCAGTTCGTCCCCCAGGGCTAAAGTGTACGAGCAGTACTTC
CASSSSPRAKVYEQYF
>TRBJ1-3|.|13|TRBV2|.
TGTGCCAGCAAGAAGGGGGTCAAAAACACCATATATTTT
CASKKGVKNTIYF
>TRBJ2-2|.|14|TRBV2|TRBD1
TGTGCCAGCGGGACAGGGCAGAACACCGGGGAGCTGTTTTTT
CASGTGQNTGELFF
>TRBJ1-5|.|16|TRBV5-6|.
TGTGCCAGCAGTTTATATAGCCTCCGGTGGAATCAGCCCCAGCATTTT
CASSLYSLRWNQPQHF
>TRBJ1-1|.|18|TRBV30|.
TGTGCCTGGAGTGTTTGGCCCCTCTACTTAGGAGGTGGACCTGAAGCTTTCTTT
CAWSVWPLYLGGGPEAFF
>TRBJ2-7|.|16|TRBV13|.
TGTGCCAGCAGCTTAGATGGCGGGAACCCGTCCTACGAGCAGTACTTC
CASSLDGGNPSYEQYF
>TRBJ2-5|.|15|TRBV10-3|.
TGTGCCATCAGTGAGATGGGGGGAGGCCAAGAGACCCAGTACTTC
CAISEMGGGQETQYF
>TRBJ1-1|.|21|TRBV23-1|TRBD1
TGCGCCAGCAGTCAGTCCAGGGGGCTCAAGGGACCTTTTTGCATGAACACTGAAGCTTTCTTT
CASSQSRGLKGPFCMNTEAFF
>TRBJ1-1|once|15|TRBV29-1|.
TGCAGCGTTCAAGCGGGACACCTAGCGAACACTGAAGCTTTCTTT
CSVQAGHLANTEAFF
>TRBJ1-4|.|15|TRBV5-1|TRBD1
TGCGCCAGCAGCGCTGGGACAGGGGAAACTGAAAAACTGTTTTTT
CASSAGTGETEKLFF
>TRBJ1-1|.|13|TRBV9|.
TGTGCCAGCAGCAACCGAGGGAGTCCTGAAGCTTTCTTT
CASSNRGSPEAFF
>TRBJ1-3|few|13|TRBV2|TRBD1
TGTGCCAGCGGGACAGGGACTGGAAACACCATATATTTT
CASGTGTGNTIYF
>TRBJ1-1|once|15|TRBV7-9|TRBD1
TGTGCCAGCAGCCTAGGGGGCACTTTGAACACTGAAGCTTTCTTT
CASSLGGTLNTEAFF
>TRBJ1-1|.|15|TRBV24-1|.
TGTGCCACCAGTCAGGAGGGAAAAGGGAACACTGAAGCTTTCTTT
CATSQEGKGNTEAFF
>TRBJ1-5|.|15|TRBV18|.
TGTGCCAGCTCACCAAGGTTATCGGGGAATCAGCCCCAGCATTTT
CASSPRLSGNQPQHF
>TRBJ1-5|.|17|TRBV27|TRBD1
TGTGCCAGCAGTCCTTCGACAGGGCCCACTAGCAATCAGCCCCAGCATTTT
CASSPSTGPTSNQPQHF
>TRBJ1-5|.|12|TRBV12-3/TRBV12-4|.
TGTGCCAGCAGTAAGAGTAATCAGCCCCAGCATTTT
CASSKSNQPQHF
>TRBJ1-5|.|13|TRBV6-5|.
TGTGCCGTGAGGGCAGATAGCAATCAGCCCCAGCATTTT
CAVRADSNQPQHF
>TRBJ1-4|.|15|TRBV21-1|.
TGTGCCAGCAGCACCCGGACAGGGATGGATGAAAAACTGTTTTTT
CASSTRTGMDEKLFF
>TRBJ2-7|once|16|TRBV7-8|TRBD2
TGTGCCAGCAGCTCCCTAGGGGGACTAGACTCCTACGAGCAGTACTTC
CASSSLGGLDSYEQYF
>TRBJ1-1|.|13|TRBV28|TRBD1
TGTGCCAGCAGTTACCAAGGACAGGGTGAAGCTTTCTTT
CASSYQGQGEAFF
>TRBJ2-6|.|15|TRBV6-5|.
TGTGCCAGCAGCCTACAGGGCTCTGGGGCCAACGTCCTGACTTTC
CASSLQGSGANVLTF
>TRBJ1-2|.|16|TRBV3-1/TRBV3-2|.
TGTGCCAGCAGCCAAGATGGCGGAACAGGGAGTTATGGCTACACCTTC
CASSQDGGTGSYGYTF
>TRBJ1-1|.|14|TRBV10-1|TRBD1
TGCGCCAGCAGCGCCACTCGACAGGGCACTGAAGCTTTCTTT
CASSATRQGTEAFF
>TRBJ2-5|.|11|TRBV24-1|.
TGTGCCACCAGTCGGTTAGAGACCCAGTACTTC
CATSRLETQYF
>TRBJ1-3|.|15|TRBV19|.
TGTGCCAGTGGAAATACAGGGCGAACTGGAAACACCATATATTTT
CASGNTGRTGNTIYF
>TRBJ1-6|.|16|TRBV5-4|.
TGTGCCAGCAGCTGGGGGTTCGGAGGGAGGGGTTCACCCCTCCACTTT
CASSWGFGGRGSPLHF
>TRBJ1-1|.|13|TRBV7-2|.
TGTGCCAGCAGCTTAGAAGCGAACACTGAAGCTTTCTTT
CASSLEANTEAFF
>TRBJ1-2|.|12|TRBV28|.
TGTGCCAGCAGTTTAAACAGGCTTGGCTACACCTTC
CASSLNRLGYTF
>TRBJ1-1|.|16|TRBV19|.
TGTGCCAGTAGTATTCTCCCAGGACAGACGAACACTGAAGCTTTCTTT
CASSILPGQTNTEAFF
>TRBJ2-5|.|16|TRBV28|TRBD1
TGTGCCAGCAGTTTAAGTTTGGAGGGACAGGGGAGGACCCAGTACTTC
CASSLSLEGQGRTQYF
>TRBJ2-3|.|15|TRBV14|.
TGTGCCAGCAGCCAAGATGTAGCAGGGTATGATACGCAGTATTTT
CASSQDVAGYDTQYF
>TRBJ1-3|.|16|TRBV5-1|TRBD1
TGCGCCAGCAGCACCCACGGGACAGGGGCTGGAAACACCATATATTTT
CASSTHGTGAGNTIYF
>TRBJ2-7|.|15|TRBV10-3|TRBD1
TGTGCCATCAGTGACACGACAGGGGGGCCCTACGAGCAGTACTTC
CAISDTTGGPYEQYF
>TRBJ2-7|.|15|TRBV6-2/TRBV6-3|TRBD2
TGTGCCAGCAGTTCCCTGGGAGGGGCTGTTTACGAGCAGTACTTC
CASSSLGGAVYEQYF
>TRBJ2-7|.|14|TRBV28|.
TGTGCCAGCAGTTTTCCCACGCCTGGGACACTTACCTTCTTC
CASSFPTPGTLTFF
>TRBJ1-1|.|15|TRBV7-3|.
TGTGCCAGCAGCTTAAGTCCAGGCAGGAACACTGAAGCTTTCTTT
CASSLSPGRNTEAFF
>TRBJ1-1|.|14|TRBV7-2|.
TGTGCCAGCAGCACAGAATACTCGAACACTGAAGCTTTCTTT
CASSTEYSNTEAFF
>TRBJ1-4|.|14|TRBV6-5|.
TGTGCCAGCGGTCGCAGAACAACTAATGAAAAACTGTTTTTT
CASGRRTTNEKLFF
>TRBJ1-1|.|13|TRBV19|.
TGTGCCAGTACAATACCGGGGGTGGCTGAAGCTTTCTTT
CASTIPGVAEAFF